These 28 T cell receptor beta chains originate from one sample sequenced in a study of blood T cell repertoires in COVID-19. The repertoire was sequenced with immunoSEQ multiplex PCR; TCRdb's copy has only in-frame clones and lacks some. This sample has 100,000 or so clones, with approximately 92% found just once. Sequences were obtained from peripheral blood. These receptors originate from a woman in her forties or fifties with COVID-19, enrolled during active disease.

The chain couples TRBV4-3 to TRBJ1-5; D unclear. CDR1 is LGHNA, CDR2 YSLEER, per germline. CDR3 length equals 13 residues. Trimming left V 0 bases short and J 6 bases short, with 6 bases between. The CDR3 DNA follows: TGCGCCAGCAGCCAAGATCTCGGTCAGCCCCAGCATTTT. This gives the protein CASSQDLGQPQHF.

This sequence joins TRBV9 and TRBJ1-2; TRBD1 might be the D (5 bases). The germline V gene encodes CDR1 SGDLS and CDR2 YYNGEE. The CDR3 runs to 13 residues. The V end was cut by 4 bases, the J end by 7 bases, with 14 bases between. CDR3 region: CASSLGGSGGYTF. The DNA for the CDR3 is TGTGCCAGCAGCCTGGGGGGGAGTGGTGGCTACACCTTC. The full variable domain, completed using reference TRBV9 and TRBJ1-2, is DSGVTQTPKHLITATGQRVTLRCSPRSGDLSVYWYQQSLDQGLQFLIQYYNGEERAKGNILERFSAQQFPDLHSELNLSSLELGDSALYFCASSLGGSGGYTFGSGTRLTVV.

CDR3 sequence: CASSQGRTDTQYF. DNA of the CDR3: TGTGCCAGCTCACAGGGCCGCACAGATACGCAGTATTTT. The chain carries TRBV6-5 and TRBJ2-3; perhaps TRBD1 as D (6 bases). The V and J ends lost 8 bases and 1 base respectively, with 10 bases between them. The CDR3 contains 13 residues. From germline, CDR1 is MNHEY and CDR2 SVGAGI.

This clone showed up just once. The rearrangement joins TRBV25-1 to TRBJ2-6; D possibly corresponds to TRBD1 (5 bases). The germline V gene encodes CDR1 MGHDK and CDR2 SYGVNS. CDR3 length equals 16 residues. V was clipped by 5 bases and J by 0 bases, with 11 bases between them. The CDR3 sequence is CASSRQGSSGANVLTF. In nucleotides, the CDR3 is TGTGCCAGCAGTCGGCAGGGTAGCTCTGGGGCCAACGTCCTGACTTTC.

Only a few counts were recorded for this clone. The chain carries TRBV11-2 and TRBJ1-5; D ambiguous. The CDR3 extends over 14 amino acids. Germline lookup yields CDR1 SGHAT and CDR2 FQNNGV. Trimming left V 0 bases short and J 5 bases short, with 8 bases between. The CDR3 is CASSLDAADQPQHF. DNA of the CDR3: TGTGCCAGCAGCTTAGATGCGGCCGATCAGCCCCAGCATTTT.

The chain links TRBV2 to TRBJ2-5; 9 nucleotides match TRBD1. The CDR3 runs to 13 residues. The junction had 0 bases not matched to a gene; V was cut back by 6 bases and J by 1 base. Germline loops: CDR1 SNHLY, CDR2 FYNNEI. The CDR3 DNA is TGTGCCAGCAGGGACAGGGGCCAAGAGACCCAGTACTTC. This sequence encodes CASRDRGQETQYF.

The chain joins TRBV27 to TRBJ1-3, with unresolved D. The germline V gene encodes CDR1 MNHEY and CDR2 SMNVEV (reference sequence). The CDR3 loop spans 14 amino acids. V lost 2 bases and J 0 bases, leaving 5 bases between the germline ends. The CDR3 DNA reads TGTGCCAGCAGTTTAGACTTCTCTGGAAACACCATATATTTT. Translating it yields CASSLDFSGNTIYF.

CDR3 DNA: TGTGCCAGCAGAAGCAGGGAAGGCAATCAGCCCCAGCATTTT. Translated, it gives CASRSREGNQPQHF. V usage is TRBV2 and J usage is TRBJ1-5; D perhaps matches TRBD1 (5 bases). Germline V gene sequence: CDR1 SNHLY, CDR2 FYNNEI. V lost 6 bases to trimming and J lost 2 bases, with 11 bases between them. The CDR3 contains 14 residues. The variable domain in full, completed from reference TRBV2 and TRBJ1-5, reads EPEVTQTPSHQVTQMGQEVILRCVPISNHLYFYWYRQILGQKVEFLVSFYNNEISEKSEIFDDQFSVERPDGSNFTLKIRSTKLEDSAMYFCASRSREGNQPQHFGDGTRLSIL.

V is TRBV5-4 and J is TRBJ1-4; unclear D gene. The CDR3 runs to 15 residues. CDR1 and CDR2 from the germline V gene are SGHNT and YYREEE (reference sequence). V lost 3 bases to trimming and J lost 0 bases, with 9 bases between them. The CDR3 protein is CASSYNTATNEKLFF. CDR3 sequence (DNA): TGTGCCAGCAGCTACAACACCGCAACTAATGAAAAACTGTTTTTT. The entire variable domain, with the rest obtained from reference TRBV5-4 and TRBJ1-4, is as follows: ETGVTQSPTHLIKTRGQQVTLRCSSQSGHNTVSWYQQALGQGPQFIFQYYREEENGRGNFPPRFSGLQFPNYSSELNVNALELDDSALYLCASSYNTATNEKLFFGSGTQLSVL.

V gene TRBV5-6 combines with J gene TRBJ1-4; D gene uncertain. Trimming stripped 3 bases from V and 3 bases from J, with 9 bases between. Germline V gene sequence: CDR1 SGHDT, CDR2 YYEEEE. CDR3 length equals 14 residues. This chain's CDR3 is CASSSWAANEKLFF. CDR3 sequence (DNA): TGTGCCAGCAGCTCATGGGCAGCTAATGAAAAACTGTTTTTT.

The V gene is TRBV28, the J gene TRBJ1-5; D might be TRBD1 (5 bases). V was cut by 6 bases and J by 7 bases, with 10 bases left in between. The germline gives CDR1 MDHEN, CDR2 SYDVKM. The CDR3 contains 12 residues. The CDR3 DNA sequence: TGTGCCAGCAGCCAGGGAAGCCAGCCCCAGCATTTT. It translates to CASSQGSQPQHF.

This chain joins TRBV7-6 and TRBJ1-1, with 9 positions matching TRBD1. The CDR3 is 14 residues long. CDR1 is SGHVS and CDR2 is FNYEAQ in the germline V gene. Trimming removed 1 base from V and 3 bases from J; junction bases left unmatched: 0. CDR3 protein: CASSLGQGDTEAFF. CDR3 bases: TGTGCCAGCAGCTTAGGACAGGGGGACACTGAAGCTTTCTTT.

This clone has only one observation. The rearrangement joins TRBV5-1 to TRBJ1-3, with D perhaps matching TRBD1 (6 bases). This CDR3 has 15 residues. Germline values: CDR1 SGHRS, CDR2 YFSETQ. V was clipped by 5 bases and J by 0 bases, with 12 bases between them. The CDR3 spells CASSEDRNSGNTIYF. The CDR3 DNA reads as TGCGCCAGCAGTGAAGACAGGAACTCTGGAAACACCATATATTTT. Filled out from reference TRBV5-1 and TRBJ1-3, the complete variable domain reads KAGVTQTPRYLIKTRGQQVTLSCSPISGHRSVSWYQQTPGQGLQFLFEYFSETQRNKGNFPGRFSGRQFSNSRSEMNVSTLELGDSALYLCASSEDRNSGNTIYFGEGSWLTVV.

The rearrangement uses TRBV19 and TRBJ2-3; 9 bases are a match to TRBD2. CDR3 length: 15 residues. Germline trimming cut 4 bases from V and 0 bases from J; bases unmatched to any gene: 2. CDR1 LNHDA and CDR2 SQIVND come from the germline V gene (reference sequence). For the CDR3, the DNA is TGTGCCAGTAGTACCCTAGCGGGGAGCACAGATACGCAGTATTTT. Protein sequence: CASSTLAGSTDTQYF. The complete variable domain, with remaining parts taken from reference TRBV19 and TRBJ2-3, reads DGGITQSPKYLFRKEGQNVTLSCEQNLNHDAMYWYRQDPGQGLRLIYYSQIVNDFQKGDIAEGYSVSREKKESFPLTVTSAQKNPTAFYLCASSTLAGSTDTQYFGPGTRLTVL.

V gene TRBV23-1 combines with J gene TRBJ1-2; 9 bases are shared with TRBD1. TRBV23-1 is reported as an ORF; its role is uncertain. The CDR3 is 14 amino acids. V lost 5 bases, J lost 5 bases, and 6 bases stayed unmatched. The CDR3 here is CASSGQGSAYGYTF. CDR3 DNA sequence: TGCGCCAGCAGTGGACAGGGGAGCGCGTATGGCTACACCTTC.

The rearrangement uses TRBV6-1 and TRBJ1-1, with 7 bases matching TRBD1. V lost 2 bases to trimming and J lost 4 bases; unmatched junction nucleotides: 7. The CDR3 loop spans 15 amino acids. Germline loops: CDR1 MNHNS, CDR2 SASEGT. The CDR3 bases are TGTGCCAGCAGTGAAAGGGGGCGGCTAGGCACTGAAGCTTTCTTT. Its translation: CASSERGRLGTEAFF.

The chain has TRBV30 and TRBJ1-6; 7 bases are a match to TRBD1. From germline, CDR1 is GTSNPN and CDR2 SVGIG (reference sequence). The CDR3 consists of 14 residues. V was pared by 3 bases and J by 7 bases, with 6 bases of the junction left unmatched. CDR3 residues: CAWSEDRSNSPLHF. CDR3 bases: TGTGCCTGGAGCGAGGACAGGTCGAATTCACCCCTCCACTTT.

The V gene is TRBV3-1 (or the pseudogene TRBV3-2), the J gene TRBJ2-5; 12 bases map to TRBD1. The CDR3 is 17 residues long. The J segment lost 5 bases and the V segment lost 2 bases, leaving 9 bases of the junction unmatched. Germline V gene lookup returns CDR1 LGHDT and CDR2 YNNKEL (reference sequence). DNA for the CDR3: TGTGCCAGCAGCCAAAGGGACAGGGGGCTCCCTGGCGAGACCCAGTACTTC. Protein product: CASSQRDRGLPGETQYF.

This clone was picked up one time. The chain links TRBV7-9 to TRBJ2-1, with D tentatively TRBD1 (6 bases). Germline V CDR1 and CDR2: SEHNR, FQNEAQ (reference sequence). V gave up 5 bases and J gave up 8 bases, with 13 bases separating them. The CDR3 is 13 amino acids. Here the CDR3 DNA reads TGTGCCAGCAGCCCCAGGGGCCCGGATGAGCAGTTCTTC. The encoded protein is CASSPRGPDEQFF. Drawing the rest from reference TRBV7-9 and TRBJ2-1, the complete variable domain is DTGVSQNPRHKITKRGQNVTFRCDPISEHNRLYWYRQTLGQGPEFLTYFQNEAQLEKSRLLSDRFSAERPKGSFSTLEIQRTEQGDSAMYLCASSPRGPDEQFFGPGTRLTVL.

The chain's CDR3 is CASSLATENYGYTF. CDR3 nucleotides: TGTGCCAGCTCACTTGCGACAGAGAACTATGGCTACACCTTC. The chain joins TRBV18 to TRBJ1-2, with a possible D match to TRBD1 (5 bases). Germline V lookup: CDR1 KGHSH, CDR2 LQKENI. Between the trimmed V and J ends, which lost 4 bases and 2 bases, there was a span of 11 bases. The CDR3 extends over 14 amino acids.

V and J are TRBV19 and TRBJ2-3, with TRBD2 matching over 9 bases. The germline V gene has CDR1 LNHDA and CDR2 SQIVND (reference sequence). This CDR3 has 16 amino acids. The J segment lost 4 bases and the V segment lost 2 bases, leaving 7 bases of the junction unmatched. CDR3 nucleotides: TGTGCCAGTAGTATATTGGTTAGCGGGGGTGCAGATACGCAGTATTTT. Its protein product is CASSILVSGGADTQYF. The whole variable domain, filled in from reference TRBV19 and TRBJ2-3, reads DGGITQSPKYLFRKEGQNVTLSCEQNLNHDAMYWYRQDPGQGLRLIYYSQIVNDFQKGDIAEGYSVSREKKESFPLTVTSAQKNPTAFYLCASSILVSGGADTQYFGPGTRLTVL.

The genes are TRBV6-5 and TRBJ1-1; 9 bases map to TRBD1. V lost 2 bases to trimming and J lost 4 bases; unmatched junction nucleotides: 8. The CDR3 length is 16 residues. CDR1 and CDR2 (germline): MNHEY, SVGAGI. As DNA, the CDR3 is TGTGCCAGCAGTTACCCCGGGACAGGGCTGGGCACTGAAGCTTTCTTT. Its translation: CASSYPGTGLGTEAFF.

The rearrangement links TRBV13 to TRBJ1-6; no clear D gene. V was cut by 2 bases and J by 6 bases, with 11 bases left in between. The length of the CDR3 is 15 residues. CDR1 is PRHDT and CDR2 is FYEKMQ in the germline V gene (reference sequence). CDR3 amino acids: CASSLHQNPNSPLHF. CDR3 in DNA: TGTGCCAGCAGCTTACATCAGAACCCTAATTCACCCCTCCACTTT.

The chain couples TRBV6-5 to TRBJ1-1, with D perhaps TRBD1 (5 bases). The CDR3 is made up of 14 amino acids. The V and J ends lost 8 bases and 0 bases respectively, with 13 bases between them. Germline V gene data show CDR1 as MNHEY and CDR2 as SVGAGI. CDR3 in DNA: TGTGCCAGCGGCGGACATTTCATGAACACTGAAGCTTTCTTT. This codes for CASGGHFMNTEAFF.

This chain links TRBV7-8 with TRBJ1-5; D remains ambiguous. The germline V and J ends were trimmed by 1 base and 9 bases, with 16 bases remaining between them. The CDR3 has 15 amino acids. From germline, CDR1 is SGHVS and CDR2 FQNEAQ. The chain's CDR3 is CASSLEAVLSGPQHF. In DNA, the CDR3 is TGTGCCAGCAGCTTAGAGGCCGTATTAAGCGGGCCCCAGCATTTT.

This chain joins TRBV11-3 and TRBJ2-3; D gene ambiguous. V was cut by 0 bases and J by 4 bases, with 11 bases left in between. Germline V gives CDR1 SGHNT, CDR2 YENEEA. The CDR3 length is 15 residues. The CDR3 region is CASSLESLSADTQYF. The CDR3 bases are TGTGCCAGCAGCTTAGAATCCCTATCGGCAGATACGCAGTATTTT.

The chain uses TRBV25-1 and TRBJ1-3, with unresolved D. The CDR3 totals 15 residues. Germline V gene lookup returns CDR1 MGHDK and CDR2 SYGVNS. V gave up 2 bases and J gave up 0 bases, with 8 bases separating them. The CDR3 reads CASSERELSGNTIYF. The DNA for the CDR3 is TGTGCCAGCAGTGAAAGGGAGCTCTCTGGAAACACCATATATTTT. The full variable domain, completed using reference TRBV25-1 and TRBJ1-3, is EADIYQTPRYLVIGTGKKITLECSQTMGHDKMYWYQQDPGMELHLIHYSYGVNSTEKGDLSSESTVSRIRTEHFPLTLESARPSHTSQYLCASSERELSGNTIYFGEGSWLTVV.

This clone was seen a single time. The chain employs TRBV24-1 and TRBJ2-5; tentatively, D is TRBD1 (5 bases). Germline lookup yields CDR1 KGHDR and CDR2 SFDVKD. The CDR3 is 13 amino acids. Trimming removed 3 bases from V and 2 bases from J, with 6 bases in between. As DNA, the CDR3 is TGTGCCACCAGTGATACAGGACAAGAGACCCAGTACTTC. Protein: CATSDTGQETQYF.